This is a list of T cell receptor beta chains from one sample in a study of cytomegalovirus exposure and HLA in healthy donors. This table comes from immunoSEQ multiplex PCR, and its TCRdb copy is limited to in-frame clones, with some not included. This sample has 150,000 to 200,000 clones, with more than 70% found just once. The specimen sequenced was PBMCs. Receptors were obtained from a woman in her thirties or forties in good health and CMV-seronegative. Both conserved end residues are part of each CDR3. The order of the fields is clone size, J gene, V gene, D gene, CDR3 protein, CDR3 DNA. The D gene is left open where the match is weak. Some rows have no size entry. The others give once, few or many, or a class for an expanded clone.

abundance: NA
j_gene: TRBJ2-7
v_gene: TRBV11-3
d_gene: NA
CDR3aa: CASSLETYSYEQYF
CDR3nt: TGTGCCAGCAGCTTAGAGACATACTCCTACGAGCAGTACTTC

abundance: NA
j_gene: TRBJ1-3
v_gene: TRBV29-1
d_gene: NA
CDR3aa: CSVVGEKVPGNTIYF
CDR3nt: TGCAGCGTTGTGGGAGAGAAGGTGCCTGGAAACACCATATATTTT

abundance: NA
j_gene: TRBJ2-1
v_gene: TRBV11-3
d_gene: NA
CDR3aa: CASSSGSSYNEQFF
CDR3nt: TGTGCCAGCAGCTCCGGGAGCTCCTACAATGAGCAGTTCTTC

abundance: NA
j_gene: TRBJ2-1
v_gene: TRBV12-5
d_gene: NA
CDR3aa: CASGLVPPSEQFF
CDR3nt: TGTGCTAGTGGTTTGGTACCCCCTAGCGAGCAGTTCTTC

abundance: NA
j_gene: TRBJ1-2
v_gene: TRBV6-5
d_gene: TRBD1
CDR3aa: CASSYGDSYGYTF
CDR3nt: TGTGCCAGCAGTTACGGGGACAGCTATGGCTACACCTTC

abundance: NA
j_gene: TRBJ1-2
v_gene: TRBV9
d_gene: NA
CDR3aa: CASSVGGRGSLGCTF
CDR3nt: TGTGCCAGCAGCGTAGGGGGTCGGGGGTCCTTGGGCTGCACCTTC

abundance: once
j_gene: TRBJ2-1
v_gene: TRBV15
d_gene: NA
CDR3aa: CATSRDAGAYEQFF
CDR3nt: TGTGCCACCAGCAGAGACGCGGGGGCTTATGAGCAGTTCTTC

abundance: few
j_gene: TRBJ2-7
v_gene: TRBV11-3
d_gene: NA
CDR3aa: CASSLVYGLSPYEQYF
CDR3nt: TGTGCCAGCAGCTTAGTCTATGGTCTCTCTCCCTACGAGCAGTACTTC

abundance: NA
j_gene: TRBJ2-7
v_gene: TRBV2
d_gene: NA
CDR3aa: CASGRGSYEQYF
CDR3nt: TGTGCCAGCGGCCGGGGTTCCTACGAGCAGTACTTC

abundance: NA
j_gene: TRBJ1-1
v_gene: TRBV15
d_gene: NA
CDR3aa: CATSRETAMNTEAFF
CDR3nt: TGTGCCACCAGCAGAGAAACAGCAATGAACACTGAAGCTTTCTTT

abundance: NA
j_gene: TRBJ2-1
v_gene: TRBV29-1
d_gene: TRBD1
CDR3aa: CSVEETQGNEQFF
CDR3nt: TGCAGCGTTGAAGAAACACAGGGGAATGAGCAGTTCTTC

abundance: NA
j_gene: TRBJ1-1
v_gene: TRBV7-8
d_gene: NA
CDR3aa: CASSLAPGMNTEAFF
CDR3nt: TGTGCCAGCAGCTTAGCTCCAGGGATGAACACTGAAGCTTTCTTT

abundance: NA
j_gene: TRBJ2-4
v_gene: TRBV28
d_gene: TRBD1
CDR3aa: CASSLFGQGAKNIQYF
CDR3nt: TGTGCCAGCAGTTTATTTGGACAGGGGGCCAAAAACATTCAGTACTTC

abundance: NA
j_gene: TRBJ2-3
v_gene: TRBV14
d_gene: NA
CDR3aa: CASSFLSGSRTDTQYF
CDR3nt: TGTGCCAGCAGCTTCCTAAGCGGTTCCCGCACAGATACGCAGTATTTT

abundance: NA
j_gene: TRBJ2-3
v_gene: TRBV9
d_gene: NA
CDR3aa: CASSVDGASTDTQYF
CDR3nt: TGTGCCAGCAGCGTAGACGGAGCGAGCACAGATACGCAGTATTTT

abundance: NA
j_gene: TRBJ1-4
v_gene: TRBV2
d_gene: TRBD1
CDR3aa: CASSGQGLNGEKLFF
CDR3nt: TGTGCCAGCAGCGGACAGGGGCTAAATGGTGAAAAACTGTTTTTT

abundance: NA
j_gene: TRBJ2-1
v_gene: TRBV5-5
d_gene: TRBD2
CDR3aa: CASSSSGVLDEQFF
CDR3nt: TGTGCCAGCAGCTCTAGCGGGGTGTTGGATGAGCAGTTCTTC

abundance: NA
j_gene: TRBJ2-3
v_gene: TRBV12-5
d_gene: NA
CDR3aa: CASGLFNGWTDTQYF
CDR3nt: TGTGCTAGTGGTTTGTTCAACGGGTGGACAGATACGCAGTATTTT

abundance: NA
j_gene: TRBJ1-1
v_gene: TRBV7-2
d_gene: NA
CDR3aa: CASSPRGSMNTEAFF
CDR3nt: TGTGCCAGCAGCCCAAGGGGGTCCATGAACACTGAAGCTTTCTTT

abundance: NA
j_gene: TRBJ1-3
v_gene: TRBV4-2
d_gene: TRBD1
CDR3aa: CASSRKPATGDGNTIYF
CDR3nt: TGTGCCAGCAGCCGAAAGCCAGCGACAGGGGATGGAAACACTATATATTTT

abundance: NA
j_gene: TRBJ1-1
v_gene: TRBV7-9
d_gene: NA
CDR3aa: CASSHPTTGSGTTEAFF
CDR3nt: TGTGCCAGCAGCCACCCCACTACAGGGAGCGGGACGACTGAAGCTTTCTTT

abundance: NA
j_gene: TRBJ2-4
v_gene: TRBV21-1
d_gene: NA
CDR3aa: CASSRPGFLAKNIQYF
CDR3nt: TGTGCCAGCAGCCGTCCAGGTTTTCTAGCCAAAAACATTCAGTACTTC

abundance: NA
j_gene: TRBJ2-5
v_gene: TRBV5-1
d_gene: NA
CDR3aa: CASSRESREETQYF
CDR3nt: TGCGCCAGCAGCAGGGAGAGCCGGGAAGAGACCCAGTACTTC

abundance: NA
j_gene: TRBJ2-5
v_gene: TRBV19
d_gene: TRBD1
CDR3aa: CASSKPTGAVETQYF
CDR3nt: TGTGCCAGTAGCAAACCAACAGGGGCGGTGGAGACCCAGTACTTC

abundance: once
j_gene: TRBJ2-7
v_gene: TRBV7-2
d_gene: NA
CDR3aa: CASSPGGSSYEQYF
CDR3nt: TGTGCCAGCAGCCCCGGGGGTAGCTCCTACGAGCAGTACTTC

abundance: NA
j_gene: TRBJ1-4
v_gene: TRBV7-6
d_gene: NA
CDR3aa: CASSARTEGEKLFF
CDR3nt: TGTGCCAGCAGCGCAAGGACAGAGGGGGAAAAACTGTTTTTT

abundance: NA
j_gene: TRBJ1-1
v_gene: TRBV6-1
d_gene: NA
CDR3aa: CASSESVRSTEAFF
CDR3nt: TGTGCCAGCAGTGAAAGCGTCCGGAGCACTGAAGCTTTCTTT

abundance: NA
j_gene: TRBJ2-1
v_gene: TRBV20-1
d_gene: NA
CDR3aa: CSASRGEQFF
CDR3nt: TGCAGTGCTAGTCGGGGAGAGCAGTTCTTC

abundance: NA
j_gene: TRBJ2-1
v_gene: TRBV30
d_gene: NA
CDR3aa: CAWGLHNEQFF
CDR3nt: TGTGCCTGGGGACTTCACAATGAGCAGTTCTTC

abundance: NA
j_gene: TRBJ1-2
v_gene: TRBV29-1
d_gene: NA
CDR3aa: CSVEEGTWTYYGYTF
CDR3nt: TGCAGCGTTGAAGAAGGGACTTGGACCTACTATGGCTACACCTTC

abundance: NA
j_gene: TRBJ2-5
v_gene: TRBV5-1
d_gene: NA
CDR3aa: CASSLPLFSQETQYF
CDR3nt: TGCGCCAGCAGCCTCCCCCTCTTTAGCCAAGAGACCCAGTACTTC

abundance: NA
j_gene: TRBJ1-5
v_gene: TRBV19
d_gene: NA
CDR3aa: CASSIDQRREPQHF
CDR3nt: TGTGCCAGTAGTATAGACCAAAGGAGGGAGCCCCAGCATTTT

abundance: NA
j_gene: TRBJ1-1
v_gene: TRBV9
d_gene: NA
CDR3aa: CASSVDTGMNTEAFF
CDR3nt: TGTGCCAGCAGCGTAGATACAGGAATGAACACTGAAGCTTTCTTT

abundance: few
j_gene: TRBJ2-7
v_gene: TRBV28
d_gene: NA
CDR3aa: CATAGGAATYEQYF
CDR3nt: TGTGCCACCGCCGGAGGTGCGGCGACCTACGAGCAGTACTTC

abundance: NA
j_gene: TRBJ2-7
v_gene: TRBV21-1
d_gene: NA
CDR3aa: CASSKQAGTYEQYF
CDR3nt: TGTGCCAGCAGCAAACAGGCGGGAACGTACGAGCAGTACTTC

abundance: few
j_gene: TRBJ1-2
v_gene: TRBV27
d_gene: NA
CDR3aa: CASSQTGSSYGYTF
CDR3nt: TGTGCCAGCAGCCAGACAGGTTCAAGCTATGGCTACACCTTC

abundance: few
j_gene: TRBJ1-4
v_gene: TRBV4-1
d_gene: NA
CDR3aa: CASRAGREKLFF
CDR3nt: TGCGCCAGCAGGGCCGGGAGGGAAAAACTGTTTTTT

abundance: NA
j_gene: TRBJ1-6
v_gene: TRBV28
d_gene: TRBD1
CDR3aa: CASRGWQGGSPLHF
CDR3nt: TGTGCCAGCAGGGGGTGGCAGGGGGGATCACCCCTCCACTTT

abundance: few
j_gene: TRBJ1-1
v_gene: TRBV23-1
d_gene: NA
CDR3aa: CASSREGHLNTEAFF
CDR3nt: TGCGCCAGCAGTCGTGAGGGACACTTGAACACTGAAGCTTTCTTT

abundance: few
j_gene: TRBJ2-7
v_gene: TRBV7-9
d_gene: NA
CDR3aa: CASSPDSRYEQYF
CDR3nt: TGTGCCAGCAGCCCAGACTCTCGTTACGAGCAGTACTTC

abundance: NA
j_gene: TRBJ1-4
v_gene: TRBV11-2
d_gene: NA
CDR3aa: CASSPGTRGEKLFF
CDR3nt: TGTGCCAGCAGCCCCGGGACACGGGGCGAAAAACTGTTTTTT

abundance: NA
j_gene: TRBJ1-2
v_gene: TRBV2
d_gene: NA
CDR3aa: CASSAVAWRGYTF
CDR3nt: TGTGCCAGCAGTGCGGTCGCCTGGCGGGGCTACACCTTC

abundance: NA
j_gene: TRBJ1-1
v_gene: TRBV5-4
d_gene: NA
CDR3aa: CASSGGRTEAFF
CDR3nt: TGTGCCAGCAGCGGGGGCAGGACTGAAGCTTTCTTT

abundance: NA
j_gene: TRBJ1-1
v_gene: TRBV19
d_gene: NA
CDR3aa: CASSTIPGARTEAFF
CDR3nt: TGTGCCAGTAGTACAATCCCGGGAGCTAGGACTGAAGCTTTCTTT

abundance: NA
j_gene: TRBJ2-1
v_gene: TRBV6-6
d_gene: NA
CDR3aa: CASSPTTGSSYNEQFF
CDR3nt: TGTGCCAGCAGTCCCACGACGGGGAGCTCCTACAATGAGCAGTTCTTC

abundance: NA
j_gene: TRBJ2-1
v_gene: TRBV5-1
d_gene: NA
CDR3aa: CASSLSQPNEQFF
CDR3nt: TGCGCCAGCAGCTTGTCACAGCCAAATGAGCAGTTCTTC

abundance: NA
j_gene: TRBJ2-3
v_gene: TRBV10-3
d_gene: NA
CDR3aa: CAISGRPSRAAVEDTQYF
CDR3nt: TGTGCCATCAGTGGGAGGCCAAGTAGGGCAGCGGTAGAAGATACGCAGTATTTT

abundance: NA
j_gene: TRBJ2-2
v_gene: TRBV11-2
d_gene: NA
CDR3aa: CASSPTRLVKVGELFF
CDR3nt: TGTGCCAGCAGTCCCACCCGACTTGTTAAGGTCGGGGAGCTGTTTTTT

abundance: NA
j_gene: TRBJ1-5
v_gene: TRBV5-1
d_gene: TRBD1
CDR3aa: CASSPYGTGGGQPQHF
CDR3nt: TGCGCCAGCAGCCCCTATGGGACAGGGGGCGGACAGCCCCAGCATTTT

abundance: NA
j_gene: TRBJ2-3
v_gene: TRBV5-1
d_gene: NA
CDR3aa: CASSDPGTQYF
CDR3nt: TGCGCCAGCAGCGACCCAGGTACGCAGTATTTT

abundance: NA
j_gene: TRBJ1-5
v_gene: TRBV19
d_gene: NA
CDR3aa: CASSFPQYTGGNQPQHF
CDR3nt: TGTGCCAGTAGTTTTCCCCAATACACAGGCGGCAATCAGCCCCAGCATTTT

abundance: NA
j_gene: TRBJ2-7
v_gene: TRBV7-9
d_gene: NA
CDR3aa: CASSLAGATYEQYF
CDR3nt: TGTGCCAGCAGCTTAGCTGGGGCCACCTACGAGCAGTACTTC

abundance: NA
j_gene: TRBJ2-5
v_gene: TRBV4-1
d_gene: TRBD2
CDR3aa: CASSQVAGLAGHSETQYF
CDR3nt: TGCGCCAGCAGCCAAGTGGCGGGACTAGCGGGACATTCAGAGACCCAGTACTTC

abundance: NA
j_gene: TRBJ2-5
v_gene: TRBV4-1
d_gene: TRBD2
CDR3aa: CASSQDRSGRASETQYF
CDR3nt: TGCGCCAGCAGCCAAGATCGGAGCGGGAGGGCGTCCGAGACCCAGTACTTC